The 12 T cell receptor beta chains listed next were all sequenced from one sample in a study of shared clonotypes between healthy human individuals (dated by TCRdb to the early 2020s). Libraries were constructed by the immunoSEQ multiplex PCR assay. The table was pulled from immuneACCESS by TCRdb, which kept in-frame rearrangements only. Such tables lose some clones; where checked, under half of the loss comes from unresolved V genes, and the rest has no known cause. This sample gives roughly 1,100,000 clones in total; roughly 80% of them show up just once. The top ten constitute approximately 1.3% of the sample. The specimen was memory CD4+ T cells sorted from blood. What the cell subset or site label conveys for this sample: CD45RA-negative fraction. The origin of the receptors is a man between 18 and 29 years old in good health.

The rearrangement joins TRBV4-1 to TRBJ2-1; D is unresolved. Germline CDR1 is MGHRA and CDR2 is YSYEKL. This CDR3 is built from 14 residues. Between the trimmed V and J ends, which lost 4 bases and 3 bases, there was a span of 10 bases. In DNA, the CDR3 is TGCGCCAGCAGCCCTCGACGGAACTACAATGAGCAGTTCTTC. The encoded protein is CASSPRRNYNEQFF.

The chain is built from TRBV5-6 and TRBJ2-1; perhaps TRBD2 as D (6 bases). Germline CDR1 is SGHDT and CDR2 is YYEEEE. Deletions cut 5 bases from V and 3 bases from J, with 18 bases between. CDR3 length: 16 amino acids. CDR3 in DNA: TGTGCCAGCAGTTATGATCCGGGACTGAGCTACAATGAGCAGTTCTTC. It is translated as CASSYDPGLSYNEQFF.

In this sample, this clone turned up a few times. The chain uses TRBV30 and TRBJ2-5, with 12 positions matching TRBD2. The CDR3 extends over 14 amino acids. The germline gives CDR1 GTSNPN, CDR2 SVGIG (reference sequence). The J segment lost 4 bases and the V segment lost 4 bases, leaving 4 bases of the junction unmatched. CDR3 in DNA: TGTGCCTGGACTAGCGGGAGGGCCGGAGAGACCCAGTACTTC. Translation: CAWTSGRAGETQYF.

This rearrangement joins TRBV9 to TRBJ2-5; D gene unclear. In germline, CDR1 is SGDLS, CDR2 YYNGEE. V was cut by 0 bases and J by 7 bases, with 13 bases left in between. The CDR3 length is 14 residues. The DNA of the CDR3 is TGTGCCAGCAGCGTAGGATCTAGTGCGGTGACCCAGTACTTC. This encodes CASSVGSSAVTQYF.

A few counts support this clone. Written as DNA, the CDR3 is TGTGCCAGCAGCAAACTAGCACACAATGAGCAGTTCTTC. Translated, it gives CASSKLAHNEQFF. The J gene is TRBJ2-1, the V gene TRBV6-1; D perhaps matches TRBD2 (6 bases). CDR1 and CDR2 (germline): MNHNS, SASEGT. V lost 6 bases, J lost 5 bases, and 11 bases lay in between. The CDR3 totals 13 residues.

This rearrangement joins TRBV5-6 to TRBJ2-2; TRBD1 might be the D (6 bases). Per germline, CDR1 SGHDT and CDR2 YYEEEE. V dropped 4 bases and J dropped 7 bases, with 17 bases sitting between them. There are 15 residues in the CDR3. CDR3 protein: CASSPGGRGIGELFF. CDR3 DNA sequence: TGTGCCAGCAGCCCGGGCGGCAGGGGAATCGGGGAGCTGTTTTTT.

This rearrangement joins TRBV11-2 to TRBJ2-5; the D gene is possibly TRBD1 (5 bases). TRBJ2-7 matches the DNA end more closely, so the J call is doubtful. CDR3 length equals 13 residues. CDR1 SGHAT and CDR2 FQNNGV come from the germline V gene. Here the CDR3 DNA reads TGTGCCAGCAGCGGATACACAGGCTACGAGCAGTACTTC. Its translation is CASSGYTGYEQYF.

The chain uses TRBV5-1 and TRBJ2-3; D perhaps matches TRBD2 (6 bases). V gave up 3 bases and J gave up 5 bases, with 13 bases separating them. Germline CDR1 SGHRS, CDR2 YFSETQ. This CDR3 comprises 14 residues. The CDR3 sequence is CASSSAGGRDTQYF. In DNA, the CDR3 is TGCGCCAGCAGCTCCGCCGGGGGTAGAGATACGCAGTATTTT.

The chain uses TRBV7-6 and TRBJ2-7, with 8 bases lining up with TRBD2. Germline lookup yields CDR1 SGHVS and CDR2 FNYEAQ. This CDR3 comprises 13 residues. J lost 3 bases, V lost 5 bases, and 3 bases had no gene match. The DNA for the CDR3 is TGTGCCAGCAGCGCCGCGGGGGGCTACGAGCAGTACTTC. This encodes CASSAAGGYEQYF.

This clone was detected many times. The rearrangement links TRBV7-2 to TRBJ2-3; 11 bases agree with TRBD2. J lost 6 bases, V lost 5 bases, and 10 bases had no gene match. The CDR3 spans 16 residues. The germline V gene has CDR1 SGHTA and CDR2 FQGNSA. Here the CDR3 reads CASSKGGLAGGDTQYF. In DNA form, the CDR3 reads TGTGCCAGCAGCAAAGGTGGCCTAGCGGGAGGTGATACGCAGTATTTT.

The gene calls are TRBV19 and TRBJ2-3; 11 nucleotides match TRBD2. This CDR3 has 15 residues. The J segment lost 6 bases and the V segment lost 5 bases, leaving 7 bases of the junction unmatched. Germline V gives CDR1 LNHDA, CDR2 SQIVND (reference sequence). CDR3 sequence: CASSSTSGSVDTQYF. CDR3 DNA sequence: TGTGCCAGTAGTTCCACTAGCGGGAGTGTTGATACGCAGTATTTT.

V usage is TRBV2 and J usage is TRBJ1-5, with D perhaps TRBD1 (5 bases). Germline loops: CDR1 SNHLY, CDR2 FYNNEI. This CDR3 contains 16 residues. V was pared by 7 bases and J by 0 bases, with 16 bases between. The CDR3 DNA sequence: TGTGCCAGCACTCGCGGGACGGGGAATAGCAATCAGCCCCAGCATTTT. Protein: CASTRGTGNSNQPQHF.